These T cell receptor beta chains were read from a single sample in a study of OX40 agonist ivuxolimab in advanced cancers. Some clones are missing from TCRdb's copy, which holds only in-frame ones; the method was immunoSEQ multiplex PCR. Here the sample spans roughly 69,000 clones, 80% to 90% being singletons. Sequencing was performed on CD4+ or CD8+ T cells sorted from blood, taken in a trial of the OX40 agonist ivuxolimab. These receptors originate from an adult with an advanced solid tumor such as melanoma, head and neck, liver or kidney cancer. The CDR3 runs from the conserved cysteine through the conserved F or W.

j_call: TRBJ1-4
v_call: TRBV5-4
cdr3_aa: CASSKGGPSEKLFF

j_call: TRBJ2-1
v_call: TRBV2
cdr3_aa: CATAPPYNEQFF

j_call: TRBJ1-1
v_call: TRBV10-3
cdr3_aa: CAIKQGLNTEAFF

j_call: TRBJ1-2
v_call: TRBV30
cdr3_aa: CAWKVDRGGYTF

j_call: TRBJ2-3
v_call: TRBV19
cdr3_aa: CASRDRGTDTQYF

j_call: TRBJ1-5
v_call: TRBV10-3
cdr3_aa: CAISAGQGANQPQHF

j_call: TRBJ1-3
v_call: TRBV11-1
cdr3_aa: CASSDGQGHSGNTIYF

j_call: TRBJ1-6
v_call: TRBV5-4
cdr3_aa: CASSSWGPVTSPLHF

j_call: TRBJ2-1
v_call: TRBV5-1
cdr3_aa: CASSSDRYNEQFF

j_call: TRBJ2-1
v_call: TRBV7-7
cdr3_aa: CASSLDVTVNEQFF

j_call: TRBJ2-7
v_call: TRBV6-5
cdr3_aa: CASSPGTGFNYEQYF

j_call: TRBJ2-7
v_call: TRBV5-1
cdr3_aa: CASRPGTGAYEQYF

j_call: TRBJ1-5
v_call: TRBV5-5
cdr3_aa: CASSSGTAFNQPQHF

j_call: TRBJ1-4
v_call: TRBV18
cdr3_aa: CASSPTGEVEKLFF

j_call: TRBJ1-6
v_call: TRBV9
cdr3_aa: CASSAGQGAQSPLHF

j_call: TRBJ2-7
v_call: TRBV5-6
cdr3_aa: CASSLEQGLSEQYF

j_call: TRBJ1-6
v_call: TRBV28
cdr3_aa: CASSLGWGDNSPLHF

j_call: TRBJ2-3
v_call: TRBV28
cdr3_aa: CASISYRGQPDTQYF

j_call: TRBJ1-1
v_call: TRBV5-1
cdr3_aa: CASSPQDMNTEAFF

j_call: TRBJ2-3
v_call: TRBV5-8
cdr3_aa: CASSLIAVSTDTQYF

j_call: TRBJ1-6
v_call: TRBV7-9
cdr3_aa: CASSLGQGQSPLHF